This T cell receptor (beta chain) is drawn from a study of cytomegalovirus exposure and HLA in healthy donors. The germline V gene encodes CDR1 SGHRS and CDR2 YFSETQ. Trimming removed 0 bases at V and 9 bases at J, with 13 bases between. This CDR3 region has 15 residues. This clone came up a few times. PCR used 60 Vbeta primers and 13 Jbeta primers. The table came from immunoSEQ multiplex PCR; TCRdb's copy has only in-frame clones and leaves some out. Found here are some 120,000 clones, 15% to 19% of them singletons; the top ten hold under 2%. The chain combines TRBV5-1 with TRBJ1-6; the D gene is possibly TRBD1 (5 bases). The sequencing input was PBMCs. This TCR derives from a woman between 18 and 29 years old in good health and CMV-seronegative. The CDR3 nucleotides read TGCGCCAGCAGCTTGGACGGCAGGGAGGGTTCACCCCTCCACTTT. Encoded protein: CASSLDGREGSPLHF. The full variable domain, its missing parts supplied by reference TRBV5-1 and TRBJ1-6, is KAGVTQTPRYLIKTRGQQVTLSCSPISGHRSVSWYQQTPGQGLQFLFEYFSETQRNKGNFPGRFSGRQFSNSRSEMNVSTLELGDSALYLCASSLDGREGSPLHFGNGTRLTVT.